One T cell receptor (beta chain) is described in this entry. Its antigen is unidentified. It was through 5'RACE template switching that TCR cDNA was made, with a universal primer site and UMIs added. MiXCR, applied by TCRdb to the 5' RACE reads, yields one record per CDR3 protein. The sample lists 250,000 to 400,000 distinct CDR3 sequences; around 4.5% were seen once. Germline V gene sequence: CDR1 DFQATT, CDR2 SNEGSKA (reference sequence). The V end was cut by 1 base, the J end by 0 bases, with 6 bases between. The CDR3 extends over 13 amino acids. The data were taken from a study of T cells after yellow fever vaccination. Background on the study: The SMART-Seq v4 Ultra Low Input method served to prepare the low-cell-number fractions.

Whole-study results and caveats: Booster sampling recovered most clones from primary vaccination (approximately 97% CD4, approximately 90% CD8).

The J gene is TRBJ1-1, the V gene TRBV20-1; no definite D call. The clonotype was recovered from a man younger than 30 who received the YFV17D yellow fever vaccine. The sequencing here drew on PBMCs, taken 15 days after the yellow fever booster vaccination. For the CDR3, the DNA is TGCAGTGCTAGAGTCGACTTGAACACTGAAGCTTTCTTT. Translating gives CSARVDLNTEAFF.